This T cell receptor (beta chain) was documented in a study of beta chain features in type 1 diabetes (dated by TCRdb to 2017 to 2018). Background for the entire study: Mean age, gender distribution, total cell number and subset yield did not differ between patients and healthy donors. A total of about 99,000,000 sorted cells were examined across all samples, and RNA yield correlated strongly with the number of cells per subset. The study compared TCRB repertoires of sorted circulating CD4+ T cell subsets between recently diagnosed type 1 diabetes patients and matched healthy donors. Naive and central memory subsets were obtained from all 30 or so donors, but regulatory and stem cell-like memory subsets were isolated from only 8 patients and roughly 8 healthy donors.

About this clone itself: This clone's antigen is unknown. It has no much larger one-base neighbor in the sample; base qualities were not kept.

Each donor gave one peripheral blood draw, averaging approximately 0.12 L, which was collected into heparinised tubes. A BD FACSAria II was used to sort naive, central memory, regulatory and stem cell-like memory CD4+ T cells with a panel that included CD45RO, CCR7, CD25, CD127, CD95 and CD27. All sorted populations exceeded 95% purity. PBMCs were isolated immediately by Lymphoprep density gradient centrifugation and stained directly without culture. So that batch effects would be minimized, each experiment stained and sorted samples in pairs, pairing one healthy donor with one patient. The CDR3 sequence holds 16 residues, the cysteine and phenylalanine included. The CDR3 DNA has 48 bases and is translated from base 1. CDR1 is given as GTSNPN and CDR2 as SVGIG, both from the germline V gene (reference sequence). Unmatched junction bases come to 18, with V trimmed by 4 bases and J by 8 bases. Overall study results and their limits: Type 1 diabetes patients showed a moderate but significant shortening of TCRB CDR3 length in all four CD4+ subsets. Because cDNA rather than genomic DNA was sequenced, highly expressing activated cells could have been over-represented, although no difference in activation and CD3 levels was found between groups. Shorter templates might have been favored by PCR, but patient and control samples were amplified and corrected together, so both groups would have been affected equally by any skew. Fewer insertions and more nucleotide deletions at VDJ recombination sites were observed in patients with type 1 diabetes, implying thymic rearrangement abnormalities. The naive, central memory and regulatory TCRB repertoires appeared to resemble one another more closely among patients than among healthy donors. Because small numbers of individuals were included in the HLA sub-analyses, any influence of HLA type on TCRB rearrangement was left unresolved.

The High Capacity cDNA Reverse Transcription Kit was used to reverse transcribe all of the isolated RNA, meaning that expressed TCRB transcripts were what got sequenced. Deep immunoSEQ sequencing was performed on naive, central memory and regulatory T cell samples, with an average of roughly 3.3 million total reads per sample. Sorted cells were lysed in RLT buffer, and RNA was extracted using DNase-treated RNeasy Micro or Mini kits according to cell number. Each cell subset was processed separately to prevent cross-contamination, with patient and healthy donor samples processed together. The immunoSEQ multiplex PCR was used to amplify TCRB sequences from cDNA, yielding 87-bp fragments that span the CDR3 region. Sequencing of the amplicons was performed on the Illumina HiSeq platform. Per the original workflow: Synthetic template baselines were used to correct PCR bias computationally, reads within Hamming distance 2 were collapsed together, and singletons that could not be merged were discarded. Reads were aligned to IMGT to assign V, D and J genes, CDR3 length, and insertions or deletions at six rearrangement sites. Within each subset, clonotype counts were normalized to the number of sorted cells before true diversity and Gini coefficients were calculated with the tcR R package. The overlap coefficient, calculated on TCRB nucleotide sequences, was used to quantify repertoire sharing. Out-of-frame TCRB sequences from naive cells were analyzed to stand in for the pre-selection repertoire. In its TCRdb copy, this immuneACCESS table keeps in-frame sequences only and misses some clones. Where compared with another copy, unresolved V genes explain less than half of these, and the others have no known cause. The V and J calls and clone size come from that table; D and trimming were worked out from the DNA. The sample table shows a few hundred thousand clones, and around 12% are seen once. The ten top clones hold about 0.01% of the sample.

The V gene is TRBV30 and the J gene is TRBJ1-2; TRBD1 lines up with 8 middle nucleotides. Sequencing used naive CD4+ T cells from blood. According to the study, the label for this sample's cell subset or site signals: true naive CD4+ T cells. This clonotype was obtained from a young woman with type 1 diabetes. The sequenced DNA: TGTGCCTGGACCCCCCTTTCAGGGGGCGCGTCTGGGGGCTACACCTTC. It translates as CAWTPLSGGASGGYTF.